This T cell receptor beta chain was sequenced for a study of cytomegalovirus exposure and HLA in healthy donors. PCR involved 60 Vbeta and 13 Jbeta primers. Profiling relied on immunoSEQ multiplex PCR, and the TCRdb table lists in-frame clones only, not all of them. In the table there are 110,000 to 150,000 clones, 70% to 80% of which are singletons. This TCR came from a woman aged 55-69 years in good health and CMV-seropositive. The sample comprised PBMCs.

The chain's CDR3 is CASKTSRAIDTEAFF. CDR3 coding DNA: TGTGCCAGCAAGACATCGCGCGCCATCGACACTGAAGCTTTCTTT. The chain recombines TRBV27 with TRBJ1-1; D unresolved. The CDR3 consists of 15 residues. V was cut by 7 bases and J by 3 bases, with 18 bases left in between. The V gene's germline CDR1 is MNHEY and CDR2 SMNVEV (reference sequence).